At least ten counts were recorded for the clone carrying this TCR beta chain. What it recognizes is unknown. The use of a sample-barcoded 5' primer and a J-beta primer mix characterized a second PCR of about 7 to 12 cycles. Every single cDNA molecule received a tag from a template-switch adaptor with 12 random nucleotides. TCRdb passed the 5' RACE reads through MiXCR, listing each CDR3 protein once. The sample gives 1,100,000 or so distinct CDR3 sequences, roughly 45% of which show up once; approximately 20% is in the top ten. This entry belongs to a study of blood T cells in healthy people across ages. Whole-study context: About one barcoded beta molecule per two T cells came from capture by template switching.

CDR1 is DFQATT, CDR2 SNEGSKA, per germline (reference sequence). Trimming stripped 0 bases from V and 9 bases from J, with 15 bases between. This CDR3 has 14 amino acids. Study-level findings and limits: A greater number of naive CD4+ cells and higher diversity distinguished long-lived donors from aged donors.

The chain links TRBV20-1 to TRBJ2-1; D perhaps matches TRBD2 (6 bases). The TCR originated in a woman in her sixties in good health. Sample: blood. The CDR3: CSAREQLALGEQFF. Here the CDR3 DNA reads TGCAGTGCTAGAGAGCAACTAGCCTTGGGTGAGCAGTTCTTC.